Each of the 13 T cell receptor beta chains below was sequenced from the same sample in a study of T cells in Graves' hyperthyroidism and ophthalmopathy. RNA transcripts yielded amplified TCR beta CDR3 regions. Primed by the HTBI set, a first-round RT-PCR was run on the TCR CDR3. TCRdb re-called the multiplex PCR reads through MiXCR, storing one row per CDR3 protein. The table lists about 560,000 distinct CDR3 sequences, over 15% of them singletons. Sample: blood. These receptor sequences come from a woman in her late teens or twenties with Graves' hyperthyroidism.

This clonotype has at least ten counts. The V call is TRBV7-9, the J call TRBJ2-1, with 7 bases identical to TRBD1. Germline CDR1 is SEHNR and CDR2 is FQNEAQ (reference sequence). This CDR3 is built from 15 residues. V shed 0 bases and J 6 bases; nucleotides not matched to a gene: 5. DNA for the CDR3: TGTGCCAGCAGCTTAGCGGGGACAGAGGGCAATGAGCAGTTCTTC. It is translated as CASSLAGTEGNEQFF.

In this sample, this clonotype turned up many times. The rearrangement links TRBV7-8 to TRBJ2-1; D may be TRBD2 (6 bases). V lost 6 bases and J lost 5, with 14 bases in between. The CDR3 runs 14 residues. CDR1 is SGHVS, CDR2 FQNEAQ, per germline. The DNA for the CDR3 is TGTGCCAGCAGTTCCGGGACTTCTGACAATGAGCAGTTCTTC. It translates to CASSSGTSDNEQFF.

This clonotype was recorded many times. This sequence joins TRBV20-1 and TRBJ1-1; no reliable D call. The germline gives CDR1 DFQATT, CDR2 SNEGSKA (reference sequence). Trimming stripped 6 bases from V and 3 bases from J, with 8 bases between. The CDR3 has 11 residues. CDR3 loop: CSAGADTEAFF. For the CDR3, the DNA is TGCAGTGCCGGAGCCGACACTGAAGCTTTCTTT.

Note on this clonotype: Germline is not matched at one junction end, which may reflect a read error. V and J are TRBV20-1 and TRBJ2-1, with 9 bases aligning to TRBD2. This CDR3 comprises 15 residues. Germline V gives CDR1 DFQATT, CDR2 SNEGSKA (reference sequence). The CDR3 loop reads CSASGARGGYSEQFF. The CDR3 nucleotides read TGCAGTGCTTCAGGGGCGCGGGGGGGCTACAGTGAGCAGTTCTTC.

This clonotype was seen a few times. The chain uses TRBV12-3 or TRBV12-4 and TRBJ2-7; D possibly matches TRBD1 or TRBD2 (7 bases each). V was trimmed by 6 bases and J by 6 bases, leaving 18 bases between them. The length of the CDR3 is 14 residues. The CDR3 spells CASSLLARGGEQYF. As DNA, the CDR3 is TGTGCCAGCAGCCTTCTCGCCAGGGGGGGCGAGCAGTACTTC.

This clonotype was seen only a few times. The CDR3 sequence: CASSRNRGGSPLHF. CDR3 DNA: TGTGCCAGCAGCCGGAACAGGGGTGGATCACCCCTCCACTTT. The V call is TRBV7-9, the J call TRBJ1-6; 7 positions agree with TRBD1. The V gene's germline CDR1 is SEHNR and CDR2 FQNEAQ (reference sequence). This CDR3 contains 14 residues. V lost 5 bases to trimming and J lost 10 bases; unmatched junction nucleotides: 8.

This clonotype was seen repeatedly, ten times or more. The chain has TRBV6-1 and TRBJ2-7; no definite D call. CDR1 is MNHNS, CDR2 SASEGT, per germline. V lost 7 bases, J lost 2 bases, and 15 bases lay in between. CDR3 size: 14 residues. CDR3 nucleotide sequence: TGTGCCAGCATCCAAGGCGCGCTGACCTACGAGCAGTACTTC. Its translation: CASIQGALTYEQYF.

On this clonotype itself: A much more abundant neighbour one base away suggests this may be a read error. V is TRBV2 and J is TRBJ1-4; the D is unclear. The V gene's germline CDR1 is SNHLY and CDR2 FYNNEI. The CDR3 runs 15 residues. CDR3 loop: CVSSEGVGADEKLFF. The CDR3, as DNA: TGTGTCAGCAGTGAGGGCGTCGGTGCGGATGAAAAACTGTTTTTT.

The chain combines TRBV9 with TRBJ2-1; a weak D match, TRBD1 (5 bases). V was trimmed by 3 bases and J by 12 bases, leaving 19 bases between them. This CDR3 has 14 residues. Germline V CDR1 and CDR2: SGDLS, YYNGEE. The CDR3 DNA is TGTGCCAGCAGCGCCACAGGAATTGGGATGTCGCAGTTCTTC. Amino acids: CASSATGIGMSQFF. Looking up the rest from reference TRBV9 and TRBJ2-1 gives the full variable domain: DSGVTQTPKHLITATGQRVTLRCSPRSGDLSVYWYQQSLDQGLQFLIQYYNGEERAKGNILERFSAQQFPDLHSELNLSSLELGDSALYFCASSATGIGMSQFFGPGTRLTVL.

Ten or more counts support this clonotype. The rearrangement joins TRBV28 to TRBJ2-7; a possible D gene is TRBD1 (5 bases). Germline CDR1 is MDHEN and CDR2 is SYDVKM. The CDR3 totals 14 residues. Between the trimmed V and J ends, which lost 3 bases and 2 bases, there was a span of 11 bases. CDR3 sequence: CASSLPGKTYEQYF. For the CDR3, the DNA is TGTGCCAGCAGTTTGCCAGGGAAAACCTACGAGCAGTACTTC. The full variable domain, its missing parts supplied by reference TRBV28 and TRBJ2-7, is DVKVTQSSRYLVKRTGEKVFLECVQDMDHENMFWYRQDPGLGLRLIYFSYDVKMKEKGDIPEGYSVSREKKERFSLILESASTNQTSMYLCASSLPGKTYEQYFGPGTRLTVT.

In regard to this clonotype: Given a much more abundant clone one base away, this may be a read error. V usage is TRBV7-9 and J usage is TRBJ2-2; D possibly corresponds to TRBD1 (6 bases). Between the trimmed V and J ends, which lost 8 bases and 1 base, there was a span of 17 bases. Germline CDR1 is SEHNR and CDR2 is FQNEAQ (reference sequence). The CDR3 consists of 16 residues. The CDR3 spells CASGKPGHVNTGELFF. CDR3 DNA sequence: TGTGCCAGCGGAAAACCGGGACACGTGAACACCGGGGAGCTGTTTTTT.

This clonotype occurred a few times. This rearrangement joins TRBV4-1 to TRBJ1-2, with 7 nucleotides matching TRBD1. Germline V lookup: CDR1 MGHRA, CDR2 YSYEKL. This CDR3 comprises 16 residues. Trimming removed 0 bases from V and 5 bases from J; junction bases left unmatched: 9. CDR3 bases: TGCGCCAGCAGCCAAGATCCCTGGACAGGCGAATATGGCTACACCTTC. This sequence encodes CASSQDPWTGEYGYTF.

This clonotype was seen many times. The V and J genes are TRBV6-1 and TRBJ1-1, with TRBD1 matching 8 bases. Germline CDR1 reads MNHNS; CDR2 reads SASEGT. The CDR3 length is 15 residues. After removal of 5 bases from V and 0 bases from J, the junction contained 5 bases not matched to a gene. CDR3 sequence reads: CASSQGQALNTEAFF. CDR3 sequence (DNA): TGTGCCAGCAGTCAGGGACAGGCTCTGAACACTGAAGCTTTCTTT.